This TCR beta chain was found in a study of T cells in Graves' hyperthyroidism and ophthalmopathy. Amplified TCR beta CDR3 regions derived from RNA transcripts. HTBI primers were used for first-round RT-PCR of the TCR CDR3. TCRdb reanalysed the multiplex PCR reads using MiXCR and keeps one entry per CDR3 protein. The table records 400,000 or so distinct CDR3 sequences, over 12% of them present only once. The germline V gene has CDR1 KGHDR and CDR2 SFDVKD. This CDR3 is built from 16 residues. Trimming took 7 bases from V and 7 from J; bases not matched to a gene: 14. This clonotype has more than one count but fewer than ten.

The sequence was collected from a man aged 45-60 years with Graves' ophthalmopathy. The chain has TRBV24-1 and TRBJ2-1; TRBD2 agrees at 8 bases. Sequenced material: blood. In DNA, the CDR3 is TGTGCCACCAGCCTCAGCGGGAGCGTCCGGACAAATGAGCAGTTCTTC. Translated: CATSLSGSVRTNEQFF.